This T cell receptor (beta chain) was sequenced for a study of T cell responses to AZD1222 COVID-19 vaccine. Notes on this clone: The antigen remains unidentified.

V dropped 4 bases and J dropped 4; count of bases not matched to a gene: 4. CDR3 length equals 14 residues. Germline V gives CDR1 SGHRS, CDR2 YFSETQ. Doses given second, at about 4 or about 12 weeks, were pooled. Sequencing used immunoSEQ multiplex PCR; TCRdb keeps in-frame clones, though not all of them. The sample records about 85,000 clones, 85% being singletons. Findings of the study overall: Repertoire sampling was restricted to post-peak T cell response timepoints. Spike was spanned by vaccine-associated CD4 TCRs, which were dominant at 160-218 and 743-854. In the spike-specific TCR repertoire, nearly half reportedly target unmutated variant regions.

V usage is TRBV5-1 and J usage is TRBJ1-3, with 8 bases fitting TRBD1. This sample comprised peripheral blood, obtained 28 days after the second AZD1222 dose. This receptor was obtained from an adult who received the AZD1222 COVID-19 vaccine. CDR3 coding DNA: TGCGCCAGCAGCGTCGGACAGGGAGGAAACACCATATATTTT. Translation gives CASSVGQGGNTIYF. Together with reference TRBV5-1 and TRBJ1-3, the CDR3 gives the full variable domain: KAGVTQTPRYLIKTRGQQVTLSCSPISGHRSVSWYQQTPGQGLQFLFEYFSETQRNKGNFPGRFSGRQFSNSRSEMNVSTLELGDSALYLCASSVGQGGNTIYFGEGSWLTVV.